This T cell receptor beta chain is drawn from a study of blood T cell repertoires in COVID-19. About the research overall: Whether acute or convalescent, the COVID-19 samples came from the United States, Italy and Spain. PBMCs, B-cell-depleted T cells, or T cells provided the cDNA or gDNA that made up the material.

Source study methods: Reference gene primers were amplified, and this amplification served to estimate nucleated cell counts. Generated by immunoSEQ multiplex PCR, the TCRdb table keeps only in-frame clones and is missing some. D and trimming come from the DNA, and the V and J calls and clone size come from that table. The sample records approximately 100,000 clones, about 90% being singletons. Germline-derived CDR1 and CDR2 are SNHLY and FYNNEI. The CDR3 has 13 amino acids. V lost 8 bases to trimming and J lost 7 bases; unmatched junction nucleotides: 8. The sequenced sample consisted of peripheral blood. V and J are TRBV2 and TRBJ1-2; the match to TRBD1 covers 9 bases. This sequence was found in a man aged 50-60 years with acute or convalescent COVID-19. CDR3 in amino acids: CASGGQGVGGYTF. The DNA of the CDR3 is TGTGCCAGCGGGGGACAGGGTGTTGGTGGCTACACCTTC.